This T cell receptor beta chain was sequenced during a study of blood T cell repertoires in COVID-19. Study background: Nucleic acid was either cDNA or gDNA, and it came from T cells, B-cell-depleted T cells, or PBMCs.

Method: immunoSEQ multiplex PCR; TCRdb's copy keeps in-frame clones and lacks some. This sample has about 130,000 clones; over 80% occur once, and the top ten carry approximately 20%. The CDR3 is 15 amino acids. J lost 10 bases, V lost 2 bases, and 11 bases had no gene match. The germline CDR1 and CDR2 sequences are MNHEY and SVGAGI. Material: PBMCs or T cells enriched from blood (not recorded which). This sequence joins TRBV6-5 and TRBJ2-1; 7 bases map to TRBD2. The sequence was collected from a man aged 25-45 years who had recovered from COVID-19. CDR3 sequence reads: CASSYNGRGGDEQFF. In nucleotides, the CDR3 is TGTGCCAGCAGTTACAATGGTAGGGGAGGGGACGAGCAGTTCTTC.